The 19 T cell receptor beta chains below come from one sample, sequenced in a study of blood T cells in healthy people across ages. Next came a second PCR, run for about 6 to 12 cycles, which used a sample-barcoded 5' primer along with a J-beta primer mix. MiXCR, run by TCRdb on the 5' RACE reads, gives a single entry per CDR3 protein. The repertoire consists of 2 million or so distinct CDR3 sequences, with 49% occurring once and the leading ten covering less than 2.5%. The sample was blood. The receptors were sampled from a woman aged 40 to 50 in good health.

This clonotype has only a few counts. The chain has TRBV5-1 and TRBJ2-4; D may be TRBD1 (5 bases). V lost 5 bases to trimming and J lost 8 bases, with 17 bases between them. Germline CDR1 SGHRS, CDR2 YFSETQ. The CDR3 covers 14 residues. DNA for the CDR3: TGCGCCAGCAGTGTACAGGCCTACCATGACATTCAGTACTTC. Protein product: CASSVQAYHDIQYF.

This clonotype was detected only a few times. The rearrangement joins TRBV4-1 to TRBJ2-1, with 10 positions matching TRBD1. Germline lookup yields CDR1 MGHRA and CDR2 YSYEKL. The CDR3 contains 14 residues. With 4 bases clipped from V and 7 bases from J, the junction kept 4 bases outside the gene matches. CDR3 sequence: CASSLGTGENEQFF. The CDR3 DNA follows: TGCGCCAGCAGCCTCGGGACAGGGGAGAATGAGCAGTTCTTC.

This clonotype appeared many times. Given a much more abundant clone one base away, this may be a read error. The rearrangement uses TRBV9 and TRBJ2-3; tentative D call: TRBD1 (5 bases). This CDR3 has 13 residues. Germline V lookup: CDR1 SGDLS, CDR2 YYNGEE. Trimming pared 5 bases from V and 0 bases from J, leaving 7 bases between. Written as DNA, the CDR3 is TGTGCCAGCAGTGGGGCTAGCACAGATACGCAGTATTTT. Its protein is CASSGASTDTQYF.

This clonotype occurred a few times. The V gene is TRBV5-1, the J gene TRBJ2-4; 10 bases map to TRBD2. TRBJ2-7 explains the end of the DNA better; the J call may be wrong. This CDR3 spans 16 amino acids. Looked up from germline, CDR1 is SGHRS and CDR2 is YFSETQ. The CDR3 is CASSRGLARDLYEQYF. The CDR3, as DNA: TGCGCCAGCAGCCGGGGACTAGCGAGGGATCTCTACGAGCAGTACTTC.

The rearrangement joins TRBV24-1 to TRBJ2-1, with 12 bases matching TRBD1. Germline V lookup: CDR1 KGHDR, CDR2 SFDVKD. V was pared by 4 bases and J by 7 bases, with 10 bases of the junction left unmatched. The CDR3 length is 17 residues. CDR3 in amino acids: CATSERDRGQVGNEQFF. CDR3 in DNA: TGTGCCACCAGTGAGCGGGACAGGGGGCAAGTTGGAAATGAGCAGTTCTTC.

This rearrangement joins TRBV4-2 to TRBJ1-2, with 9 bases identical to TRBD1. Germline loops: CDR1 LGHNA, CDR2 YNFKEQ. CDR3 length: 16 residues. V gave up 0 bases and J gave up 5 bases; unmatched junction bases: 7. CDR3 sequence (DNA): TGTGCCAGCAGCCAAGATCAGGGGACAGGGAAATATGGCTACACCTTC. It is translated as CASSQDQGTGKYGYTF.

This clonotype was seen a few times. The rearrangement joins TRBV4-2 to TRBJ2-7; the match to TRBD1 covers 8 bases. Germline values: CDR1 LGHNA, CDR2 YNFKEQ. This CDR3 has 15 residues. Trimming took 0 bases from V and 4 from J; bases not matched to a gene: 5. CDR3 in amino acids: CASSQDSDRAYEQYF. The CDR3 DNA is TGTGCCAGCAGCCAAGACTCGGACAGGGCTTACGAGCAGTACTTC.

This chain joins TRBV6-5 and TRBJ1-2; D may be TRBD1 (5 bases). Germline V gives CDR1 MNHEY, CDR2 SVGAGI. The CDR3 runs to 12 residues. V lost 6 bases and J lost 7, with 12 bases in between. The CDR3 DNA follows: TGTGCCAGCAGGCAGGGTAGTTCTGGCTACACCTTC. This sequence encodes CASRQGSSGYTF.

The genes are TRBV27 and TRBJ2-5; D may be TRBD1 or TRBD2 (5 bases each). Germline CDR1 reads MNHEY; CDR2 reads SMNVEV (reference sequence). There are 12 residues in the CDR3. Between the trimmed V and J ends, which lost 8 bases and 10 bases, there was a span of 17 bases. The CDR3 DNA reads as TGTGCCAGCCGGGACGGACTCAGGCACCAGTACTTC. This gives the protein CASRDGLRHQYF.

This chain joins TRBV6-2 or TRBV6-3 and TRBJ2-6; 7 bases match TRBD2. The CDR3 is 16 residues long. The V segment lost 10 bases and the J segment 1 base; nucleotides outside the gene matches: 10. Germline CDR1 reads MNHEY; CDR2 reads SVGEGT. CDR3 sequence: CATRDYLLSGANVLTF. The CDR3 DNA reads TGTGCCACCCGGGACTACCTGTTGTCTGGGGCCAACGTCCTGACTTTC.

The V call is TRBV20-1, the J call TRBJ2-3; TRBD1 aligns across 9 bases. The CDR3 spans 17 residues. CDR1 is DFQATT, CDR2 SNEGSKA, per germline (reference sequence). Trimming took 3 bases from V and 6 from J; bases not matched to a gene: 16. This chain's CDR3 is CSARIYRGRGGGDTQYF. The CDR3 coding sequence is TGCAGTGCTAGGATTTACAGGGGGCGGGGTGGTGGTGATACGCAGTATTTT.

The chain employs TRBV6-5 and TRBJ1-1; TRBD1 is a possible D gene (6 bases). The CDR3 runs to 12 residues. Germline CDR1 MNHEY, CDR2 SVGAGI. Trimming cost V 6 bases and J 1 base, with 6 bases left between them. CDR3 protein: CASRDRNTEAFF. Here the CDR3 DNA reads TGTGCCAGCAGGGACAGGAACACTGAAGCTTTCTTT.

CDR3 sequence: CSARDYREQPQHF. The CDR3, as DNA: TGCAGTGCTAGAGATTACAGGGAACAGCCCCAGCATTTT. The V call is TRBV20-1, the J call TRBJ1-5, with D possibly being TRBD1 (6 bases). From germline, CDR1 is DFQATT and CDR2 SNEGSKA (reference sequence). The CDR3 extends over 13 amino acids. The germline V and J ends were trimmed by 0 bases and 7 bases, with 10 bases remaining between them.

CDR3 sequence (DNA): TGTGCCAGCAGCGCCTCAACAGGGGGCGGCACTGAAGCTTTCTTT. This sequence encodes CASSASTGGGTEAFF. The chain has TRBV9 and TRBJ1-1, with 9 bases fitting TRBD1. This CDR3 comprises 15 residues. Trimming cost V 3 bases and J 4 bases; bases outside gene matches: 7. CDR1 SGDLS and CDR2 YYNGEE come from the germline V gene.

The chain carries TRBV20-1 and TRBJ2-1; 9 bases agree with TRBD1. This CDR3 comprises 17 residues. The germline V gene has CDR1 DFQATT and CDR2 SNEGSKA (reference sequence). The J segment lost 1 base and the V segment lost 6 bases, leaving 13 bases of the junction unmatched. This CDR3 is CSAPGQGGEVSYNEQFF. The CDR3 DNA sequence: TGCAGTGCCCCGGGACAGGGAGGAGAAGTTTCCTACAATGAGCAGTTCTTC.

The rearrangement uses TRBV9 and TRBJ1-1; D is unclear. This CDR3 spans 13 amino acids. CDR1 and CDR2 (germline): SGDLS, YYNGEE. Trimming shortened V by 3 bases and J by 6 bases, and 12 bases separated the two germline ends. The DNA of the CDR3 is TGTGCCAGCAGCGCATTCCTCGACGCTGAAGCTTTCTTT. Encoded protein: CASSAFLDAEAFF.

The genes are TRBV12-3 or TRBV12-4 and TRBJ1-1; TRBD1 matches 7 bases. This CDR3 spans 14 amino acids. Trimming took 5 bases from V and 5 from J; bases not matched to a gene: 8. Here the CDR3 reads CASSPKAGGTEAFF. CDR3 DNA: TGTGCCAGCAGTCCCAAGGCAGGGGGTACTGAAGCTTTCTTT.

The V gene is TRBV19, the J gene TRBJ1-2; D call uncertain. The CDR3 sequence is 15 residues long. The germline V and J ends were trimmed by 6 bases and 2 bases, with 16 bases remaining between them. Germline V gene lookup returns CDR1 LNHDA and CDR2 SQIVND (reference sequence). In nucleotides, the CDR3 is TGTGCCAGTAGCCCCGGTCCCAGTCTAAACTATGGCTACACCTTC. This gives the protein CASSPGPSLNYGYTF.

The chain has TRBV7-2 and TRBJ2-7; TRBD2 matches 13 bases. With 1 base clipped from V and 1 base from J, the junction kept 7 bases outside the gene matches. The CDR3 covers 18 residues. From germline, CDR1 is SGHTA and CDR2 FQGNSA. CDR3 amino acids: CASSLGLRTSGGSYEQYF. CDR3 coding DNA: TGTGCCAGCAGCTTAGGACTAAGGACTAGCGGGGGTTCCTACGAGCAGTACTTC.